The 6 T cell receptor beta chains below all came from one sample that was sequenced in a study of shared clonotypes between healthy human individuals (dated by TCRdb to 2018 to 2021). The library relied on the immunoSEQ multiplex PCR assay. Held by TCRdb, this immuneACCESS table contains in-frame sequences only and omits some clones. Under half of the omission traces to an unresolved V gene where checked; the cause of the rest is unknown. The sample table shows about 1 million clones, and 65% to 80% are seen once. Jointly, the top ten make up roughly 1.4% of the sample. Sequencing used memory CD4+ T cells sorted from blood. Read against the paper, the sample's cell subset or site label means: CD45RA-negative fraction. The receptors stem from a man in his late teens or twenties in good health.

The rearrangement links TRBV6-1 to TRBJ2-3; TRBD2 agrees at 12 bases. CDR3 size: 17 residues. V lost 0 bases, J lost 5 bases, and 6 bases stayed unmatched. In germline, CDR1 is MNHNS, CDR2 SASEGT. In DNA form, the CDR3 reads TGTGCCAGCAGTGAAGCTCCTAGCGGGAGGGCCAGAGATACGCAGTATTTT. Protein sequence: CASSEAPSGRARDTQYF.

The J gene is TRBJ2-3, the V gene TRBV11-2, with TRBD2 matching 8 bases. CDR1 is SGHAT, CDR2 FQNNGV, per germline. The CDR3 runs to 16 residues. V was clipped by 1 base and J by 2 bases; unmatched bases: 5. The CDR3 sequence: CASSLVPGGATDTQYF. Written as DNA, the CDR3 is TGTGCCAGCAGCTTAGTACCGGGGGGGGCCACAGATACGCAGTATTTT.

DNA for the CDR3: TGTGCCAGCACGAGCGGGGCCCGGAGACAGGGAGGTACTAATGAAAAACTGTTTTTT. Protein product: CASTSGARRQGGTNEKLFF. The V gene is TRBV7-9, the J gene TRBJ1-4; 7 positions agree with TRBD1. J gave up 2 bases and V 7 bases, and 19 bases lay outside the gene matches. CDR1 and CDR2 (germline): SEHNR, FQNEAQ (reference sequence). There are 19 residues in the CDR3.

The chain carries TRBV5-6 and TRBJ2-7; D is unclear. The CDR3 runs 15 residues. Germline lookup yields CDR1 SGHDT and CDR2 YYEEEE. V was pared by 0 bases and J by 5 bases, with 15 bases between. CDR3 loop: CASSLGLGATNEQYF. CDR3 in DNA: TGTGCCAGCAGCTTGGGGTTAGGAGCCACTAACGAGCAGTACTTC.

V gene TRBV15 combines with J gene TRBJ2-2; 9 bases match TRBD2. The CDR3 consists of 16 residues. Losses at the gene ends were 0 bases for V and 7 bases for J; bases not matched to a gene: 6. The germline gives CDR1 LNHNV, CDR2 YYDKDF (reference sequence). The CDR3 reads CATSRDLLAGSGELFF. For the CDR3, the DNA is TGTGCCACCAGCAGAGATCTCCTAGCGGGAAGCGGGGAGCTGTTTTTT.

In this sample, this clone turned up a few times. This sequence joins TRBV7-9 and TRBJ1-6; TRBD1 matches 10 bases. The trim removed 1 base at V and 10 bases at J, leaving 4 bases unmatched. This CDR3 comprises 15 residues. CDR1 SEHNR and CDR2 FQNEAQ come from the germline V gene (reference sequence). The CDR3 sequence: CASSLGQGARSPLHF. CDR3 coding DNA: TGTGCCAGCAGCTTAGGACAGGGGGCCCGCTCACCCCTCCACTTT.